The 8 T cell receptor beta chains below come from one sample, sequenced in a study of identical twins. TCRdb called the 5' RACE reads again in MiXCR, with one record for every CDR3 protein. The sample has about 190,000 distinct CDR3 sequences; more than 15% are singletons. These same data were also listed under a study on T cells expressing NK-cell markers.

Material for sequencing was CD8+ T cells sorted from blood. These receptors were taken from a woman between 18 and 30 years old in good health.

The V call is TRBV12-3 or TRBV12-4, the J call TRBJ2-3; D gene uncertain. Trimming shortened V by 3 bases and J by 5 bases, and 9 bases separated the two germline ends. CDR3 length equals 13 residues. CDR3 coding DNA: TGTGCCAGCAGTTTCAATCCCCAAGATACGCAGTATTTT. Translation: CASSFNPQDTQYF.

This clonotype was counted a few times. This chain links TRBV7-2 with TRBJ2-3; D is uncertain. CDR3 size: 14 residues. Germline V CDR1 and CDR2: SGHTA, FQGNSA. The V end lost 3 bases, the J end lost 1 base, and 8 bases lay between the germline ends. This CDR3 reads CASSLGFGTDTQYF. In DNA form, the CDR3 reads TGTGCCAGCAGCTTGGGATTTGGCACAGATACGCAGTATTTT.

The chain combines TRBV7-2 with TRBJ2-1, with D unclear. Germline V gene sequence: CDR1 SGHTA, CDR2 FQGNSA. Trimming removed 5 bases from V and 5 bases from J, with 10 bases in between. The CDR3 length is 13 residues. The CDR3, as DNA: TGTGCCAGCAGCCCAGACTTCAACAATGAGCAGTTCTTC. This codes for CASSPDFNNEQFF.

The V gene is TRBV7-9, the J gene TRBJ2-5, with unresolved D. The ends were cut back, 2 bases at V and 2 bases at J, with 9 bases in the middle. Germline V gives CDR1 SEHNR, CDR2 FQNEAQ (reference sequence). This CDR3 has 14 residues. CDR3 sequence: CASSLRSGQETQYF. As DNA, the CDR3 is TGTGCCAGCAGCTTACGGTCCGGACAAGAGACCCAGTACTTC.

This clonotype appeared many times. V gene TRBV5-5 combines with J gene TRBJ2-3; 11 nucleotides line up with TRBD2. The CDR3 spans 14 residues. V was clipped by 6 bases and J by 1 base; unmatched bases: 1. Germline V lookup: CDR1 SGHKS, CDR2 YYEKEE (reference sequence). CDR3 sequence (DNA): TGTGCCAGCAAGACTAGCGGGGGCACAGATACGCAGTATTTT. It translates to CASKTSGGTDTQYF.

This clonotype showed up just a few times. The chain's CDR3 is CASQSGRGYQETQYF. As DNA, the CDR3 is TGTGCCAGCCAAAGCGGGAGGGGGTACCAAGAGACCCAGTACTTC. This chain links TRBV6-1 with TRBJ2-5, with 10 positions matching TRBD2. V shed 8 bases and J 0 bases; nucleotides not matched to a gene: 6. The CDR3 extends over 15 amino acids. Germline assignment: CDR1 MNHNS and CDR2 SASEGT.

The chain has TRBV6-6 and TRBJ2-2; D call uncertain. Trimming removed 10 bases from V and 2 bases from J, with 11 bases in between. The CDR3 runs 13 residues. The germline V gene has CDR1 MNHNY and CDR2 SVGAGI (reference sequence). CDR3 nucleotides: TGTGCCATCGCAACTCTTAACACCGGGGAGCTGTTTTTT. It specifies CAIATLNTGELFF.

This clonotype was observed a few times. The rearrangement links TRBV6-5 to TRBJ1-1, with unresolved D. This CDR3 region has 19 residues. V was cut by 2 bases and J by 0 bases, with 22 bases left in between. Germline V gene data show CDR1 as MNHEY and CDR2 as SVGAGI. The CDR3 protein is CASSYTGWEAELMNTEAFF. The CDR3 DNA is TGTGCCAGCAGTTACACGGGGTGGGAGGCAGAATTGATGAACACTGAAGCTTTCTTT.